Sequencing of this TCR beta chain was carried out in a study of blood T cell repertoires in COVID-19. For the study at large: COVID-19 samples from acute and convalescent phases originated in the United States, Italy and Spain. From T cells, B-cell-depleted T cells, or PBMCs came the material, which was cDNA or gDNA.

In the original processing: Counts of nucleated cells, estimated from reference gene primer amplification, were obtained. Sequencing used immunoSEQ multiplex PCR; TCRdb keeps in-frame clones, though not all of them. V and J calls and clone size come straight from that table; D and trimming were deduced from the DNA. This table holds 52,000 or so clones, 85% found once. This clone was seen just once. The sequence was obtained from a human donor in a cohort sampled during active COVID-19. Sequencing was performed on peripheral blood.

CDR3 loop: CSVVRTGQRTGYTF. In DNA, the CDR3 is TGCAGCGTCGTAAGGACGGGACAGCGTACTGGCTACACCTTC. The chain links TRBV29-1 to TRBJ1-2; 7 positions match TRBD1. V shed 6 bases and J 7 bases; nucleotides not matched to a gene: 14. Germline values: CDR1 SQVTM, CDR2 ANQGSEA. This CDR3 spans 14 amino acids.